This T cell receptor (beta chain) was retrieved from a study of shared clonotypes between healthy human individuals. J was trimmed by 7 bases and V by 0 bases; bases with no gene match: 4. The CDR3 is made up of 14 amino acids. CDR1 is MNHNS and CDR2 is SASEGT in the germline V gene. TCRdb keeps only in-frame clones here, not all; method: immunoSEQ multiplex PCR. The sample lists 650,000 to 700,000 clones, less than 95% occurring once. This chain uses TRBV6-1 with TRBJ1-2; TRBD1 agrees at 8 bases. The clonotype was recovered from a man aged 18 to 30 in good health. Some clones in this sample may be carry-over from other donors' samples. Sequencing was performed on memory CD8+ T cells from PBMCs. Indicated subset: CD45RO+ cells pooled with CCR7-negative TemRA cells. This CDR3 reads CASSEAGTGAGYTF. In DNA, the CDR3 is TGTGCCAGCAGTGAAGCGGGGACAGGCGCTGGCTACACCTTC.